This T cell receptor (beta chain) originates from a study of shared clonotypes between healthy human individuals (dated by TCRdb to the early 2020s). As for the study more broadly: A few men and two women, aged 18 to 49 years, made up the cohort. Between about 0.85 and 9.5 billion PBMCs per donor were obtained by leukapheresis. For each donor, CD4 naive and CD4 memory were each given three plates, CD8 naive was given two plates, and CD8 memory was given one plate. The study deeply sequenced blood TCR repertoires of about 5 healthy adults to estimate repertoire size and the extent of clonotype sharing between individuals. Libraries were prepared and TCR repertoires were sequenced by different laboratories using diverse techniques, in order to increase sequencing depth and limit assay-specific biases. The research as a whole found: Even with the large sequencing depth, rarefaction of the sorted-subset datasets indicated that sequencing was incomplete. Sampling was restricted to blood, and TCR repertoires in tissue are likely to differ from TCR repertoires in blood. Larger estimated clonotype richness was generally found for naive subsets than for memory subsets. Because the study included only a small number of donors, the genetic and exposure-history diversity represented was limited. Compared with non-shared clonotypes, the clonotypes found in all four sorted-subset donors had higher generation probabilities. When a few donors were compared, the shared fraction of clonotypes was around 5.1% for naive CD4, more than 3% for naive CD8, more than 2% for memory CD4, and roughly 0.43% for memory CD8. Based on pairwise subsampling, the degree of clonotype sharing among donors was expected to be affected by sequencing depth.

Using the deep immunoSEQ assay, multiplex PCR amplified TCR CDR3 regions from genomic DNA. Extracted genomic DNA from each cell subset was distributed evenly across all wells of several immunoSEQ 96-well plates, and each plate was treated as a replicate. For sorted subsets, roughly 190 ng of genomic DNA, equivalent to some 30,000 T cell genomes, went into each replicate PCR. The purified libraries were quantified using a Qubit 3.0 fluorometer, sized with a Bioanalyzer 2100, and then quantified again using the KAPA Library Quantification kit. Every immunoSEQ 96-well plate was sequenced on a dedicated single-read 150-cycle Illumina NextSeq 550 flow cell. As for the original processing: Because the immunoSEQ output held only junctional sequences and lacked quality scores, the filtering could not match the filtering applied to full-length reads. Sequences were annotated with PyIR, a Python wrapper for IgBLAST v1.9, and V/J genes and CDR3 were assigned using IMGT germline references. Reads were removed for weak V/J assignments (E-value above 1e-6), missing CDR3, stop codons, out-of-frame junctions, or ambiguous translated residues. A V3J clonotype was defined by an identical inferred V gene, J gene, and CDR3 amino acid sequence. Percentage overlap between repertoires was computed as shared unique clonotypes divided by the size of the smaller repertoire. Richness of each repertoire was evaluated using RTK rarefaction, the Chao1 estimator, and Recon v2.1 estimates of unobserved clonotypes. Generation probabilities were computed with OLGA for all TCRbeta clonotypes obtained by the gDNA method from several donors. In TCRdb, the immuneACCESS table is reduced to in-frame sequences with V and J assigned. These tables do not hold every clone; where another copy was compared, an unresolved V gene accounts for under half, and the others remain unexplained. V, J and clone size are those of that table, while D and trimming were read from the DNA. Here the sample has a few hundred thousand clones; just over 95% occur a single time. 0.32% of the sample lies in the top ten.

The donors were healthy, HIV-negative adults with no recently reported acute infections or vaccinations. Every donor was a Caucasian adult residing in Nashville, Tennessee, USA. CD8 memory samples consisted of magnetically selected CD45RO+ cells combined with CCR7-negative CD45RA+ effector memory (TemRA) cells. After blood collection by leukapheresis, PBMCs were isolated using Ficoll-Histopaque density gradient centrifugation and then cryopreserved in the vapor phase of liquid nitrogen. Analytical flow cytometry was used to check the purity and quantity of every magnetically sorted T cell population. Genomic DNA was isolated from each sorted fraction and quantified by UV absorbance on a Nanodrop 2000c. According to the germline V gene, CDR1 reads MNHNS and CDR2 reads SASEGT. The CDR3 sequence holds 14 residues, the cysteine and phenylalanine included. The read is trimmed to its CDR3 DNA, 42 bases read in frame from base 1. V gives up 0 bases and J gives up 3 bases, and the segment between their germline ends measures 8 bases.

About this clone: There is no known antigen for this receptor. Base qualities are not at hand, and no much larger clone is one base apart.

Recombination linked TRBV6-1 to TRBJ1-2, with no confidently assigned D gene. Material: memory CD8+ T cells sorted from blood. The sample's cell subset or site label, decoded: CD45RO+ cells pooled with CCR7-negative TemRA cells. The sequence was obtained from a man aged 30 to 45 in good health. The DNA sequence is TGTGCCAGCAGTGAAGCGAAAAAATACTATGGCTACACCTTC. Translated, this gives CASSEAKKYYGYTF.